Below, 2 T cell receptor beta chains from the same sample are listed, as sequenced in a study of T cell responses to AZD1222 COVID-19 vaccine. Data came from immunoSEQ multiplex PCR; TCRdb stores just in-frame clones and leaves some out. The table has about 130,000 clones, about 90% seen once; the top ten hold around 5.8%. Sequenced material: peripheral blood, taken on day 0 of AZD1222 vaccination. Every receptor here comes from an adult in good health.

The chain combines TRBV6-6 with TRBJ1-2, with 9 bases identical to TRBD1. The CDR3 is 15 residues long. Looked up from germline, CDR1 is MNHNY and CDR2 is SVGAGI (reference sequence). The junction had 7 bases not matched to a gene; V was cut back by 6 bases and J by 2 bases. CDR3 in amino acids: CASRTGGAFNYGYTF. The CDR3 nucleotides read TGTGCCAGCAGAACAGGGGGCGCCTTCAACTATGGCTACACCTTC.

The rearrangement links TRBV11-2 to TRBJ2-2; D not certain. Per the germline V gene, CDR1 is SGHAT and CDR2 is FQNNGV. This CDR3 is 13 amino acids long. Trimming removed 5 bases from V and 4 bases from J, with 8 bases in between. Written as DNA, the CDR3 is TGTGCCAGCAGCCCCGGGCCCACCGGGGAGCTGTTTTTT. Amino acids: CASSPGPTGELFF.